These 14 T cell receptor beta chains share one sample of origin, sequenced in a study of shared clonotypes between healthy human individuals. Libraries were prepared by immunoSEQ multiplex PCR; TCRdb keeps only in-frame clonotypes and omits some of them. Among about 2 million clones listed, approximately 95% were seen once. Sequenced sample: naive CD4+ T cells sorted from blood. The subset denotes: CD45RA+ positively selected. The receptors shown here come from a man aged 18 to 29 in good health.

This clone was seen a few times. The chain combines TRBV10-3 with TRBJ1-5; D call uncertain. The germline V and J ends were trimmed by 8 bases and 2 bases, with 10 bases remaining between them. Germline values: CDR1 ENHRY, CDR2 SYGVKD. CDR3 size: 13 residues. Here the CDR3 reads CAIGLDGNQPQHF. The CDR3, as DNA: TGTGCCATCGGACTAGATGGCAATCAGCCCCAGCATTTT.

J is TRBJ2-7 and V is TRBV29-1, with 9 bases that match TRBD1. Germline loops: CDR1 SQVTM, CDR2 ANQGSEA. The CDR3 consists of 14 residues. J gave up 6 bases and V 3 bases, and 9 bases lay outside the gene matches. CDR3 loop: CSVDTGQGVSEQYF. The CDR3 nucleotides are TGCAGCGTTGATACGGGACAGGGCGTCTCCGAGCAGTACTTC.

As concerns this clone: The same CDR3 is also encoded by other DNA sequences in this sample. V is TRBV5-1 and J is TRBJ2-5, with D perhaps TRBD2 (5 bases). The V end lost 0 bases, the J end lost 1 base, and 7 bases lay between the germline ends. Germline-derived CDR1 and CDR2 are SGHRS and YFSETQ. The CDR3 is made up of 14 amino acids. The CDR3 loop reads CASSLGRGQETQYF. For the CDR3, the DNA is TGCGCCAGCAGCTTGGGACGGGGCCAAGAGACCCAGTACTTC.

The chain couples TRBV5-4 to TRBJ1-2, with D perhaps matching TRBD1 (5 bases). The V gene lost 4 bases and the J gene lost 0 bases, with 13 bases spanning the gap. Germline V gives CDR1 SGHNT, CDR2 YYREEE (reference sequence). This CDR3 spans 15 amino acids. CDR3 nucleotides: TGTGCCAGCAGCCCGCACGGGGGGACTAACTATGGCTACACCTTC. The encoded protein is CASSPHGGTNYGYTF.

A single count supports this clone. The V gene is TRBV28, the J gene TRBJ2-7; either TRBD1 or TRBD2 may fit D (6 bases each). The CDR3 totals 14 residues. CDR1 is MDHEN, CDR2 SYDVKM, per germline. V was clipped by 2 bases and J by 8 bases, with 16 bases between them. CDR3 in amino acids: CASSLEARGGKQYF. The DNA of the CDR3 is TGTGCCAGCAGTTTAGAGGCCAGGGGAGGAAAGCAGTACTTC. The full variable domain, in which reference TRBV28 and TRBJ2-7 provide the parts outside the CDR3, is DVKVTQSSRYLVKRTGEKVFLECVQDMDHENMFWYRQDPGLGLRLIYFSYDVKMKEKGDIPEGYSVSREKKERFSLILESASTNQTSMYLCASSLEARGGKQYFGPGTRLTVT.

The chain joins TRBV5-1 to TRBJ1-1; TRBD1 matches at 9 bases. The CDR3 consists of 17 residues. The V gene end was trimmed by 4 bases and the J gene end by 1 base; junction bases not matched to a gene: 11. Germline V gene data show CDR1 as SGHRS and CDR2 as YFSETQ. In nucleotides, the CDR3 is TGCGCCAGCAGCCCAACAGGGGGCTCTTCGCGGAACACTGAAGCTTTCTTT. This sequence encodes CASSPTGGSSRNTEAFF.

To note about this clone: The same CDR3 arises from other DNA sequences in this sample as well. V gene TRBV5-1 combines with J gene TRBJ1-1, with D perhaps TRBD1 (6 bases). Germline values: CDR1 SGHRS, CDR2 YFSETQ. This CDR3 has 13 residues. V lost 0 bases to trimming and J lost 3 bases, with 6 bases between them. CDR3 residues: CASSLAGDTEAFF. In DNA, the CDR3 is TGCGCCAGCAGCTTGGCAGGGGACACTGAAGCTTTCTTT.

The chain employs TRBV5-1 and TRBJ2-1; 7 nucleotides align to TRBD2. V shed 7 bases and J 4 bases; nucleotides not matched to a gene: 17. CDR1 and CDR2 (germline): SGHRS, YFSETQ. The CDR3 totals 17 residues. CDR3 residues: CASSSAQRGLSYNEQFF. CDR3 sequence (DNA): TGCGCCAGCTCGTCGGCCCAGCGGGGTCTCTCATACAATGAGCAGTTCTTC.

The V and J genes are TRBV2 and TRBJ2-5; 16 nucleotides agree with TRBD2. V lost 8 bases, J lost 5 bases, and 5 bases stayed unmatched. This CDR3 is built from 15 residues. Looked up from germline, CDR1 is SNHLY and CDR2 is FYNNEI. CDR3 in amino acids: CASGTSGRAGETQYF. CDR3 DNA sequence: TGTGCCAGCGGGACTAGCGGGAGGGCGGGGGAGACCCAGTACTTC.

V is TRBV5-8 and J is TRBJ2-4; tentative D call: TRBD1 (5 bases). This CDR3 has 16 residues. Germline assignment: CDR1 SGHTS and CDR2 YDEGEE. Trimming pared 0 bases from V and 0 bases from J, leaving 10 bases between. The CDR3 is CASSLEGLLAKNIQYF. The CDR3, as DNA: TGTGCCAGCAGCTTGGAGGGGTTACTAGCCAAAAACATTCAGTACTTC.

The V gene is TRBV2, the J gene TRBJ1-1; no clear D. The CDR3 totals 11 residues. CDR1 and CDR2 from the germline V gene are SNHLY and FYNNEI. Trimming took 7 bases from V and 8 from J, leaving 11 bases between them. CDR3 region: CASTAVAEAFF. In DNA, the CDR3 is TGTGCCAGCACGGCAGTGGCCGAAGCTTTCTTT.

Details on this clone: This may come from a read error, since a much larger clone is one base off. Other DNA sequences from this sample encode an identical CDR3 as well. This sequence joins TRBV30 and TRBJ2-7; a weak D match, TRBD1 (5 bases). Trimming stripped 3 bases from V and 2 bases from J, with 14 bases between. There are 14 residues in the CDR3. Germline V gene data show CDR1 as GTSNPN and CDR2 as SVGIG (reference sequence). The CDR3 protein is CAWSVRQGAYEQYF. The DNA for the CDR3 is TGTGCCTGGAGCGTAAGGCAGGGCGCCTACGAGCAGTACTTC. Using reference TRBV30 and TRBJ2-7 for the parts outside the CDR3, the full variable domain is SQTIHQWPATLVQPVGSPLSLECTVEGTSNPNLYWYRQAAGRGLQLLFYSVGIGQISSEVPQNLSASRPQDRQFILSSKKLLLSDSGFYLCAWSVRQGAYEQYFGPGTRLTVT.

The chain links TRBV4-1 to TRBJ2-1, with D unresolved. The CDR3 has 15 residues. Per the germline V gene, CDR1 is MGHRA and CDR2 is YSYEKL. V was trimmed by 1 base and J by 0 bases, leaving 7 bases between them. This CDR3 reads CASSQVTSSYNEQFF. The CDR3 DNA sequence: TGCGCCAGCAGCCAAGTGACCAGCTCCTACAATGAGCAGTTCTTC.

The V call is TRBV4-1, the J call TRBJ2-3, with 12 positions matching TRBD2. Unmatched junction bases numbered 8, after V lost 8 bases and J lost 5 bases. Germline lookup yields CDR1 MGHRA and CDR2 YSYEKL. This CDR3 comprises 15 residues. The CDR3 here is CASSLAGGQVDTQYF. The CDR3, as DNA: TGCGCCAGCTCTCTAGCGGGGGGGCAAGTAGATACGCAGTATTTT.